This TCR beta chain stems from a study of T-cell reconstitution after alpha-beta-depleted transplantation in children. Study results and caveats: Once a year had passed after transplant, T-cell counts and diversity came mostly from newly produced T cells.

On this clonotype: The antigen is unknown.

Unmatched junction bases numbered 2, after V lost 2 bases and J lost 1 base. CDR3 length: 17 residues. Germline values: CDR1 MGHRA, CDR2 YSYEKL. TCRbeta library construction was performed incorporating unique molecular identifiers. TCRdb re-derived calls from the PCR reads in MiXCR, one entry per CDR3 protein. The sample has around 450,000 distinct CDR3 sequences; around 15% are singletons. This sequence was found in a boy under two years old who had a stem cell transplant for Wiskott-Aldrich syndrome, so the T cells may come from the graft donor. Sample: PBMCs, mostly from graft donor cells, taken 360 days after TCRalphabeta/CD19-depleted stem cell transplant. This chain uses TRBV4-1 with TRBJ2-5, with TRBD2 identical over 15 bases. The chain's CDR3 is CASSQRTSGGGQETQYF. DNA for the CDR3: TGCGCCAGCAGCCAACGGACTAGCGGGGGGGGCCAAGAGACCCAGTACTTC.